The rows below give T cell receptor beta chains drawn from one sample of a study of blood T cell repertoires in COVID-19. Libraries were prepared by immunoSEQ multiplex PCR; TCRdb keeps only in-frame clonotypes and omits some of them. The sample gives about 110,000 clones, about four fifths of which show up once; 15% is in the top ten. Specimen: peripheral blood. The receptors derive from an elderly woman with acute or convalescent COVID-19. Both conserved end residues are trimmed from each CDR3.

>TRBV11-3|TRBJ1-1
ASSSPTGFIEAF
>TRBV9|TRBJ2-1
ASSVGTSGDNEQF
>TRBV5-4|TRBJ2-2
ASSSNSNTGELF
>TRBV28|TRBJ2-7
ASRTSGRQYEQY
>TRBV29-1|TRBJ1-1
SVEGVGASSEAF
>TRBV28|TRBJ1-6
ASRLSGGSYNSPLH
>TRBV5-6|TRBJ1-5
ASSSYPDRFRNQPQH
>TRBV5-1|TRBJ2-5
ASSSGQKETQY
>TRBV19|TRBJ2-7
ASSSSGVVYEQY
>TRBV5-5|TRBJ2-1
ASSSRTIEGYNEQF
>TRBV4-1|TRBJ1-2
ASSQSGQINYGYT
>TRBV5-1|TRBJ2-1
ASSLYPGVSYNEQF
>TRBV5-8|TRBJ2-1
ASSLGSGVRYNEQF
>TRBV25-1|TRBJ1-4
ASSIGQGPRGEKLF
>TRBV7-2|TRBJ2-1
ASSAISGTKNEQF
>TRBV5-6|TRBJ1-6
ASGQGDHNSPLH
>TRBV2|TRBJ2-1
ASSWRWDNEQF
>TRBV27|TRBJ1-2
ASPVGQGGST
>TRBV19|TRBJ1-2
ASSILATYGYT
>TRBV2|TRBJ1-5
ASRGGTDRNQPQH
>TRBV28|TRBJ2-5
AVGRETQY
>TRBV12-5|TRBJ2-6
ASGLVLTSGSSGANVLT
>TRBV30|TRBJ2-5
AWSVPPSRKETQY
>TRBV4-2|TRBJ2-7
ASSQGRAGGHREQY
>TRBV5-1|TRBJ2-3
ASSLDGSSTDTQY
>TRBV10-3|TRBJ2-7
AISVLQGAYEQY
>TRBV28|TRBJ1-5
ASAQTGSRNQPQH
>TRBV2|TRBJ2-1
ASSGGLAYNEQF
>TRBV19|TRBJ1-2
ASSISAGRGYGYT
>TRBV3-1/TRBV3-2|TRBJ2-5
ASTNDRAGETQY
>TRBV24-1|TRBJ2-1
ATMRAGTSGSNEQF
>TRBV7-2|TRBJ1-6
ASSPTGTVNSPLH
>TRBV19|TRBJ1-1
ASLYRAMNTEAF
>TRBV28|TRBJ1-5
ASSLSDRGGGYSNQPQH
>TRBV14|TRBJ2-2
ASNTAGSSTGELF
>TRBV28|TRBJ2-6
ASKGGSSGANVLT
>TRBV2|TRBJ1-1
ASMRETEAF
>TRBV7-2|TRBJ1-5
ASSLRGLEPQH
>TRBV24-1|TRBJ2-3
ATSDSSGRSWTSTDTQY
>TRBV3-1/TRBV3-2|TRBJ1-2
ASSPRAGSSYGYT
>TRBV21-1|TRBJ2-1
ANSQGTYNEQF
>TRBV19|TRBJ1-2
ASSIATGSPLGYT
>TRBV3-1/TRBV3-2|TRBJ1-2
ASSLRDRGGYT
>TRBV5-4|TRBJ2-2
ASSPHTRGSSAGELF
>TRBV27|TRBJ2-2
ASSGASQGRAGELF
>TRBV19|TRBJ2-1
ASSITGEQF
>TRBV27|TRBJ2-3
ASSLFGLADTQY
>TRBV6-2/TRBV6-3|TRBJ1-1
ASSRGDRGGTEAF
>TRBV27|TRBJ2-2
ASSFGGYTGELF
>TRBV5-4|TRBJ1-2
ASSFVPVYGYT
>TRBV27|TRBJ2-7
ASSSIGTGDYEQY
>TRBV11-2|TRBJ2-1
ASLGTSGREQF
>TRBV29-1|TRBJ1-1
SVKDRGRVTEAF
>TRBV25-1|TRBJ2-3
ASSVYRGVDTQY
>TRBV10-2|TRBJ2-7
ASIRPMASGTYEQY